This entry describes one T cell receptor beta chain. This sample stems from a study of radiotherapy plus CTLA-4 blockade in lung cancer. CDR3 length: 13 residues. In germline, CDR1 is LGHNA, CDR2 YNFKEQ. Trimming shortened V by 8 bases and J by 2 bases, and 13 bases separated the two germline ends. Generated by immunoSEQ multiplex PCR, the TCRdb table keeps only in-frame clones and is missing some. The sample records 71,000 or so clones, more than 85% being singletons. The source is a human donor with non-small cell lung cancer who had stable disease on radiotherapy plus ipilimumab. The source material was peripheral blood, sampled from a patient treated with radiotherapy plus ipilimumab. V gene TRBV4-2 combines with J gene TRBJ2-7; possibly TRBD2 for D (6 bases). As DNA, the CDR3 is TGTGCCAGCGGCGCGGGACCTACCTACGAGCAGTACTTC. It yields the protein CASGAGPTYEQYF.